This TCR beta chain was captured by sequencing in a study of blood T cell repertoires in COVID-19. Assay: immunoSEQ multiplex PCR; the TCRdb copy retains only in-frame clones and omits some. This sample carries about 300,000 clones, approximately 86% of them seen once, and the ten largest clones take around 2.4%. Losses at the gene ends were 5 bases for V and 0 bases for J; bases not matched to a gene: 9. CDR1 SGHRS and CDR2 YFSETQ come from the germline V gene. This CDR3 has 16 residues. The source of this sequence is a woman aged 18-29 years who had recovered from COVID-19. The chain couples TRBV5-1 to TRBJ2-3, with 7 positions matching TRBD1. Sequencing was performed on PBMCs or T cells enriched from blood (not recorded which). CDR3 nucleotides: TGCGCCAGCAGACCAGGGACAGCATCTAGCACAGATACGCAGTATTTT. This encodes CASRPGTASSTDTQYF.